These 16 T cell receptor beta chains came from one sample sequenced in a study of memory CD4+ T cells and cytomegalovirus serostatus. The protocol was immunoSEQ multiplex PCR, while the TCRdb copy is restricted to in-frame clones and leaves out a portion. This table holds over 60,000 clones, 82% found once. The sort gate was single viable CD3+CD4+CD8-CD45RO+ cells for memory CD4+ T cells. Sequencing was carried out using memory CD4+ T cells from blood. These receptors were obtained from an adult in good health and CMV-seronegative.

In this sample, this clone turned up once. The chain has TRBV9 and TRBJ2-7, with D maybe TRBD1 (7 bases). Germline V gene lookup returns CDR1 SGDLS and CDR2 YYNGEE. There are 16 residues in the CDR3. V lost 0 bases to trimming and J lost 3 bases, with 16 bases between them. The DNA of the CDR3 is TGTGCCAGCAGCGTAGGGCCGGAGGGGGCTAGCTACGAGCAGTACTTC. This gives the protein CASSVGPEGASYEQYF.

The count of this clone is one. The chain carries TRBV21-1 and TRBJ2-3; TRBD1 was called by the table and not checked on the DNA. TRBV21-1 is given as a pseudogene. This CDR3 is 17 amino acids long. The CDR3 region has the DNA TGTGCCCACACCTCCGCGGGACAGGGAGACGGCACAGATACGCAGTATTTT. This gives the protein CAHTSAGQGDGTDTQYF.

This clone appeared a single time. The chain carries TRBV10-3 and TRBJ2-7; D possibly corresponds to TRBD1 (6 bases). V gave up 3 bases and J gave up 3 bases, with 15 bases separating them. Germline V CDR1 and CDR2: ENHRY, SYGVKD. The CDR3 totals 15 residues. The CDR3 DNA reads TGTGCCATCAGTGACCCTAACGTGGGACACTACGAGCAGTACTTC. It is translated as CAISDPNVGHYEQYF.

The chain recombines TRBV6-5 with TRBJ1-1; D is unresolved. The V end lost 3 bases, the J end lost 5 bases, and 13 bases lay between the germline ends. This CDR3 is 14 amino acids long. CDR1 is MNHEY, CDR2 SVGAGI, per germline. The chain's CDR3 is CASSYGEKGTEAFF. The CDR3 DNA reads TGTGCCAGCAGTTATGGGGAAAAAGGGACTGAAGCTTTCTTT.

The chain couples TRBV7-9 to TRBJ2-4; D might be TRBD2 (6 bases). CDR1 and CDR2 from the germline V gene are SEHNR and FQNEAQ (reference sequence). V was clipped by 3 bases and J by 1 base, with 13 bases between them. The CDR3 loop spans 16 amino acids. The CDR3 sequence is CASSFGSIEAKNIQYF. As DNA, the CDR3 is TGTGCCAGCAGCTTCGGGAGCATCGAGGCCAAAAACATTCAGTACTTC. The full variable domain, in which reference TRBV7-9 and TRBJ2-4 provide the parts outside the CDR3, is DTGVSQNPRHKITKRGQNVTFRCDPISEHNRLYWYRQTLGQGPEFLTYFQNEAQLEKSRLLSDRFSAERPKGSFSTLEIQRTEQGDSAMYLCASSFGSIEAKNIQYFGAGTRLSVL.

This clone was observed a single time. J is TRBJ1-1 and V is TRBV6-6; TRBD1 matches at 8 bases. CDR1 MNHNY and CDR2 SVGAGI come from the germline V gene (reference sequence). The CDR3 runs to 11 residues. V was clipped by 7 bases and J by 6 bases; unmatched bases: 1. In DNA form, the CDR3 reads TGTGCCAGCATACAGGGGGCTGAAGCTTTCTTT. Translating gives CASIQGAEAFF.

J is TRBJ1-1 and V is TRBV27, with 7 bases matching TRBD1. From germline, CDR1 is MNHEY and CDR2 SMNVEV (reference sequence). V shed 4 bases, J shed 3 bases, and the junction held 8 bases outside the gene matches. The CDR3 consists of 15 residues. The CDR3 here is CASSSPDRRDTEAFF. In DNA, the CDR3 is TGTGCCAGCAGTTCCCCGGACAGGAGAGACACTGAAGCTTTCTTT.

The V call is TRBV15, the J call TRBJ2-3; 8 nucleotides align to TRBD2. The germline V gene encodes CDR1 LNHNV and CDR2 YYDKDF (reference sequence). The CDR3 spans 17 residues. Losses at the gene ends were 0 bases for V and 1 base for J; bases not matched to a gene: 6. CDR3 bases: TGTGCCACCAGCAGAGATTGGGCGACTAGCGGCACAGATACGCAGTATTTT. Its protein is CATSRDWATSGTDTQYF.

CDR3 bases: TGCGCCAGCAGCCAATTAGGGCCGAGTAATGAAAAACTGTTTTTT. Encoded protein: CASSQLGPSNEKLFF. The chain uses TRBV4-1 and TRBJ1-4; unclear D gene. The V end lost 2 bases, the J end lost 4 bases, and 11 bases lay between the germline ends. Germline V gives CDR1 MGHRA, CDR2 YSYEKL. The CDR3 extends over 15 amino acids.

This clone was seen just once. The V call is TRBV15, the J call TRBJ2-5; D is possibly TRBD1 (6 bases). Trimming stripped 3 bases from V and 2 bases from J, with 16 bases between. The CDR3 contains 16 residues. Germline assignment: CDR1 LNHNV and CDR2 YYDKDF (reference sequence). CDR3 sequence reads: CATSRVRGIGQETQYF. The CDR3, as DNA: TGTGCCACCAGCAGGGTTAGGGGGATCGGGCAAGAGACCCAGTACTTC.

The J gene is TRBJ2-1, the V gene TRBV2; 7 positions agree with TRBD2. Trimming cost V 6 bases and J 6 bases; bases outside gene matches: 11. Germline V gene sequence: CDR1 SNHLY, CDR2 FYNNEI. The CDR3 runs to 15 residues. The CDR3 nucleotides read TGTGCCAGCAGGAAAGGGCGGGGGACCGTCAATGAGCAGTTCTTC. Protein sequence: CASRKGRGTVNEQFF.

This chain links TRBV7-8 with TRBJ2-3, with 10 bases lining up with TRBD1. CDR3 length: 17 residues. The junction had 11 bases not matched to a gene; V was cut back by 5 bases and J by 3 bases. The germline gives CDR1 SGHVS, CDR2 FQNEAQ. The CDR3, as DNA: TGTGCCAGCAGCCGACGGGGACAGGGGATGAGGACAGATACGCAGTATTTT. Amino acid sequence: CASSRRGQGMRTDTQYF.

The rearrangement uses TRBV14 and TRBJ2-7; D perhaps matches TRBD2 (5 bases). Germline CDR1 reads SGHDN; CDR2 reads FVKESK. Trimming removed 0 bases from V and 2 bases from J, with 11 bases in between. This CDR3 is built from 15 residues. The DNA for the CDR3 is TGTGCCAGCAGCCAAGAGGTCGGGATGACCTACGAGCAGTACTTC. As protein: CASSQEVGMTYEQYF.

V is TRBV4-1 and J is TRBJ2-7; 8 nucleotides match TRBD2. V lost 4 bases to trimming and J lost 0 bases; unmatched junction nucleotides: 5. The CDR3 has 15 amino acids. Germline CDR1 and CDR2: MGHRA and YSYEKL. The CDR3 DNA is TGCGCCAGCAGCCCCGCCGGACTAGCCTCCTACGAGCAGTACTTC. Translation: CASSPAGLASYEQYF.

V usage is TRBV6-1 and J usage is TRBJ2-7; maybe TRBD2 (6 bases). Germline values: CDR1 MNHNS, CDR2 SASEGT. CDR3 length equals 15 residues. V was shortened by 6 bases and J by 0 bases, with 15 bases between the two germline ends. The CDR3 region is CASSRGASVSYEQYF. The CDR3 DNA reads TGTGCCAGCAGCCGCGGGGCTAGCGTCTCCTACGAGCAGTACTTC.

Only one count was recorded for this clone. V and J are TRBV6-5 and TRBJ1-2; D gene ambiguous. This CDR3 is built from 14 residues. Trimming took 8 bases from V and 0 from J, leaving 13 bases between them. Looked up from germline, CDR1 is MNHEY and CDR2 is SVGAGI. The CDR3 coding sequence is TGTGCCAGCGGTTTTGCAGCGGCTAACTATGGCTACACCTTC. Translation gives CASGFAAANYGYTF.